Following are 19 T cell receptor beta chains from one sample sequenced in a study of T cell repertoires in cytomegalovirus infection. Using its own MiXCR run on the reads, TCRdb lists one record per CDR3 protein. The sample lists more than 150,000 distinct CDR3 sequences, roughly 20% occurring once. The sequencing input was PBMCs. All receptors come from a human donor in good health (CMV status not recorded). Some clones in this sample may be carry-over from other donors' samples.

V gene TRBV29-1 combines with J gene TRBJ2-1, with 9 bases identical to TRBD1. Germline trimming cut 2 bases from V and 7 bases from J; bases unmatched to any gene: 6. Germline assignment: CDR1 SQVTM and CDR2 ANQGSEA. The CDR3 is 14 amino acids. The CDR3 spells CSVEYRGPQNEQFF. As DNA, the CDR3 is TGCAGCGTTGAATACAGGGGGCCACAAAATGAGCAGTTCTTC.

V is TRBV6-2 or TRBV6-3 and J is TRBJ2-4, with D tentatively TRBD1 (6 bases). The CDR3 extends over 16 amino acids. CDR1 MNHEY and CDR2 SVGEGT come from the germline V gene. V was trimmed by 2 bases and J by 0 bases, leaving 11 bases between them. Written as DNA, the CDR3 is TGTGCCAGCAGTTACCCGGGACAACTAGCCAAAAACATTCAGTACTTC. Its protein product is CASSYPGQLAKNIQYF.

This clonotype has only a few counts. The rearrangement uses TRBV18 and TRBJ2-5; perhaps D is TRBD1 or TRBD2 (5 bases each). The V gene's germline CDR1 is KGHSH and CDR2 LQKENI. CDR3 length equals 17 residues. Trimming stripped 3 bases from V and 2 bases from J, with 19 bases between. The CDR3 sequence: CASSPLFRDGRQETQYF. The CDR3 DNA sequence: TGTGCCAGCTCACCTCTCTTTCGGGACGGAAGACAAGAGACCCAGTACTTC.

This clonotype was seen at least ten times. V is TRBV7-2 and J is TRBJ1-2; no definite D call. Between the trimmed V and J ends, which lost 0 bases and 7 bases, there was a span of 12 bases. The CDR3 is 14 residues long. CDR1 is SGHTA and CDR2 is FQGNSA in the germline V gene. The CDR3 nucleotides are TGTGCCAGCAGCTTAGCCATCCCTGTTAGTGGCTACACCTTC. Translating it yields CASSLAIPVSGYTF.

V and J are TRBV7-2 and TRBJ2-4; D is unclear. Trimming cost V 3 bases and J 1 base, with 4 bases left between them. The CDR3 runs 13 residues. CDR1 and CDR2 (germline): SGHTA, FQGNSA. Here the CDR3 reads CASSLTAKNIQYF. As DNA, the CDR3 is TGTGCCAGCAGCTTGACGGCCAAAAACATTCAGTACTTC.

The V and J genes are TRBV7-9 and TRBJ1-4; 7 bases match TRBD1. The V gene's germline CDR1 is SEHNR and CDR2 FQNEAQ (reference sequence). The CDR3 has 14 amino acids. The V gene end was trimmed by 5 bases and the J gene end by 7 bases; junction bases not matched to a gene: 7. For the CDR3, the DNA is TGTGCCAGCAGCAATCCGGGACAGTCTGAAAAACTGTTTTTT. Translated: CASSNPGQSEKLFF. Filled out from reference TRBV7-9 and TRBJ1-4, the complete variable domain reads DTGVSQNPRHKITKRGQNVTFRCDPISEHNRLYWYRQTLGQGPEFLTYFQNEAQLEKSRLLSDRFSAERPKGSFSTLEIQRTEQGDSAMYLCASSNPGQSEKLFFGSGTQLSVL.

Only a few counts were recorded for this clonotype. The gene calls are TRBV12-3 or TRBV12-4 and TRBJ1-2; 8 bases align to TRBD1. This CDR3 region has 16 residues. Trimming cost V 5 bases and J 6 bases; bases outside gene matches: 14. CDR3 coding DNA: TGTGCCAGCAGTGCCAGGGAGACAGGGGCCGTAAATGGCTACACCTTC. This sequence encodes CASSARETGAVNGYTF.

The table lists this clonotype with a count of one. A read error may produce the germline difference seen at one junction end. The chain recombines TRBV7-3 with TRBJ2-3; perhaps TRBD2 as D (5 bases). The germline CDR1 and CDR2 sequences are SGHTA and FQGTGA. CDR3 size: 13 residues. The CDR3 region has the DNA TGTGCCAGCAGCTTAAGTAAACGGGATACGCAGTGTTTT. It yields the protein CASSLSKRDTQCF.

This clonotype appeared a single time. The CDR3 end shows no conserved phenylalanine or tryptophan, and so a read error is likely. The V call is TRBV29-1, the J call TRBJ1-1; a weak D match, TRBD1 (5 bases). V was shortened by 6 bases and J by 1 base, with 15 bases between the two germline ends. The CDR3 contains 14 residues. Germline V gene lookup returns CDR1 SQVTM and CDR2 ANQGSEA. The CDR3, as DNA: TGCAGCGTGCCACATCGGGACCAGAACACTGAAGCTTTCTTA. Translation gives CSVPHRDQNTEAFL.

In its sample, this clonotype was seen a few times. The V call is TRBV7-8, the J call TRBJ2-3, with 13 bases lining up with TRBD2. This CDR3 has 15 amino acids. After removal of 7 bases from V and 6 bases from J, the junction contained 7 bases not matched to a gene. CDR1 is SGHVS and CDR2 is FQNEAQ in the germline V gene. The CDR3 protein is CASTLLAGGTDTQYF. The CDR3 DNA reads TGTGCCAGCACCCTACTAGCGGGAGGGACCGATACGCAGTATTTT.

J is TRBJ1-2 and V is TRBV6-6; perhaps TRBD1 as D (5 bases). Trimming shortened V by 6 bases and J by 4 bases, and 15 bases separated the two germline ends. CDR3 length: 14 residues. Germline V gene sequence: CDR1 MNHNY, CDR2 SVGAGI (reference sequence). CDR3 DNA sequence: TGTGCCAGCAGAGCCCCGGAGGGGATCTATGGCTACACCTTC. Encoded protein: CASRAPEGIYGYTF.

This clonotype has more than one count but fewer than ten. The chain uses TRBV7-9 and TRBJ1-6; D unclear. This CDR3 comprises 17 residues. Germline values: CDR1 SEHNR, CDR2 FQNEAQ (reference sequence). The V end was cut by 2 bases, the J end by 0 bases, with 11 bases between. The CDR3 DNA reads as TGTGCCAGCAGCTTACGCAGTCCCCACTCCTATAATTCACCCCTCCACTTT. It encodes CASSLRSPHSYNSPLHF.

This clonotype was seen a handful of times. The gene calls are TRBV29-1 and TRBJ2-5; 7 bases fit TRBD2. The CDR3 length is 13 residues. Per germline, CDR1 SQVTM and CDR2 ANQGSEA. The junction had 6 bases not matched to a gene; V was cut back by 4 bases and J by 4 bases. The CDR3, as DNA: TGCAGCGTTGCCGGGGGGAGTGGAGAGACCCAGTACTTC. Protein: CSVAGGSGETQYF.

This sequence joins TRBV25-1 and TRBJ1-1; D ambiguous. The CDR3 is 13 amino acids. Germline V lookup: CDR1 MGHDK, CDR2 SYGVNS. The V and J ends lost 7 bases and 8 bases respectively, with 17 bases between them. This CDR3 reads CASTPGSQREAFF. The CDR3 nucleotides read TGTGCCAGCACCCCAGGCAGTCAGAGGGAAGCTTTCTTT.

V gene TRBV6-2 or TRBV6-3 combines with J gene TRBJ2-1; D might be TRBD2 (5 bases). The CDR3 is made up of 16 amino acids. Per germline, CDR1 MNHEY and CDR2 SVGEGT. The V gene lost 0 bases and the J gene lost 5 bases, with 14 bases spanning the gap. CDR3 region: CASSYSRPGRDNEQFF. The DNA of the CDR3 is TGTGCCAGCAGTTACTCGAGGCCGGGAAGAGACAATGAGCAGTTCTTC.

This clonotype was seen more than once but under ten times. The V gene is TRBV5-1, the J gene TRBJ1-1; TRBD1 matches 10 bases. J lost 4 bases, V lost 6 bases, and 9 bases had no gene match. The CDR3 contains 15 residues. The V gene's germline CDR1 is SGHRS and CDR2 YFSETQ. CDR3 sequence: CASTRQGARSTEAFF. In DNA form, the CDR3 reads TGCGCCAGCACGCGACAGGGGGCGCGGAGCACTGAAGCTTTCTTT.

There are a few counts of this clonotype. CDR3 nucleotide sequence: TGTGCCAGCAGCATCTCAGGGGGCTGGGACACTGAAGCTTTCTTT. Encoded protein: CASSISGGWDTEAFF. The chain couples TRBV12-3 or TRBV12-4 to TRBJ1-1, with TRBD1 matching over 8 bases. The CDR3 has 15 amino acids. The J segment lost 3 bases and the V segment lost 6 bases, leaving 9 bases of the junction unmatched.

At least ten counts were recorded for this clonotype. V usage is TRBV7-6 and J usage is TRBJ2-2, with D maybe TRBD1 (6 bases). Germline V gene sequence: CDR1 SGHVS, CDR2 FNYEAQ. The CDR3 consists of 16 residues. V was trimmed by 4 bases and J by 2 bases, leaving 14 bases between them. The CDR3 reads CASSSPGTHNTGELFF. CDR3 sequence (DNA): TGTGCCAGCAGCTCCCCCGGGACACACAACACCGGGGAGCTGTTTTTT.

Here the CDR3 reads CASSRLGTEAFF. The CDR3 nucleotides are TGTGCCAGCAGCCGCCTTGGGACTGAAGCTTTCTTT. The chain joins TRBV14 to TRBJ1-1; D remains ambiguous. The CDR3 loop spans 12 amino acids. Trimming pared 4 bases from V and 5 bases from J, leaving 8 bases between. Germline assignment: CDR1 SGHDN and CDR2 FVKESK.